The 27 T cell receptor beta chains in this list originate from one sample, sequenced in a study of blood T cell repertoires in COVID-19 (dated by TCRdb to the early 2020s). Libraries came from the immunoSEQ multiplex PCR assay. This is the immuneACCESS table as TCRdb keeps it, with only in-frame sequences that have V and J called. A part of the clones is gone; compared with another copy, unresolved V genes explain less than half, and the rest is unexplained. In this sample the table shows under 150,000 clones, 85% to 90% of which occur a single time. Roughly 2.5% of the sample is held by the ten biggest clonotypes. Material: peripheral blood. The receptors were gathered from a man between 50 and 59 years old with active COVID-19.

The gene calls are TRBV2 and TRBJ2-3, with D possibly TRBD2 on 7 matching bases. With 6 bases removed from V and 1 base from J, the gap between germline ends came to 11 bases. The CDR3 runs 14 residues. Germline CDR1 is SNHLY and CDR2 is FYNNEI. CDR3 region: CASSLGGGTDTQYF. For the CDR3, the DNA is TGTGCCAGCAGCCTAGGGGGGGGCACAGATACGCAGTATTTT.

The chain employs TRBV7-9 and TRBJ2-3, with TRBD2 as a possible D gene (7 bases). The CDR3 runs to 15 residues. Germline CDR1 and CDR2: SEHNR and FQNEAQ (reference sequence). The ends were cut back, 6 bases at V and 1 base at J, with 14 bases in the middle. The CDR3 DNA follows: TGTGCCAGCAGGTCCGCGGGGGCTGGCACAGATACGCAGTATTTT. Translated, it gives CASRSAGAGTDTQYF.

Concerning this clone itself: This sample includes further DNA sequences coding for the same CDR3. The chain has TRBV7-2 and TRBJ1-4; 8 nucleotides agree with TRBD1. The V gene end was trimmed by 5 bases and the J gene end by 8 bases; junction bases not matched to a gene: 7. Germline V gene data show CDR1 as SGHTA and CDR2 as FQGNSA. The CDR3 covers 14 residues. The CDR3 protein is CASSRRTGKEKLFF. The CDR3 DNA sequence: TGTGCCAGCAGCCGGAGGACAGGGAAAGAAAAACTGTTTTTT.

The gene calls are TRBV11-2 and TRBJ2-7, with 10 bases that match TRBD1. The CDR3 covers 18 residues. The V gene's germline CDR1 is SGHAT and CDR2 FQNNGV. V gave up 4 bases and J gave up 0 bases; unmatched junction bases: 12. This CDR3 reads CASSSLRDRGLSSYEQYF. The CDR3 DNA is TGTGCCAGCAGCTCGCTCCGGGACAGGGGCTTAAGCTCCTACGAGCAGTACTTC.

This chain links TRBV27 with TRBJ2-4; D possibly corresponds to TRBD1 (5 bases). Germline loops: CDR1 MNHEY, CDR2 SMNVEV (reference sequence). The CDR3 has 15 amino acids. V was pared by 2 bases and J by 0 bases, with 8 bases between. CDR3 in amino acids: CASSLQGVAKNIQYF. The CDR3 bases are TGTGCCAGCAGTTTACAGGGCGTAGCCAAAAACATTCAGTACTTC.

This chain uses TRBV2 with TRBJ1-2, with 7 positions matching TRBD1. CDR3 length: 13 residues. V shed 6 bases and J 8 bases; nucleotides not matched to a gene: 9. CDR1 SNHLY and CDR2 FYNNEI come from the germline V gene. In DNA form, the CDR3 reads TGTGCCAGCAGGGGGACAGAGCGGAGGGGCTACACCTTC. Amino acids: CASRGTERRGYTF.

This clone was found a few times. This chain uses TRBV27 with TRBJ2-1, with unresolved D. CDR3 size: 11 residues. The V gene's germline CDR1 is MNHEY and CDR2 SMNVEV (reference sequence). V dropped 8 bases and J dropped 9 bases, with 11 bases sitting between them. The CDR3 loop is CASQKLREQFF. CDR3 nucleotide sequence: TGTGCCAGCCAAAAGCTGCGTGAGCAGTTCTTC.

The chain employs TRBV6-4 and TRBJ1-2; D unresolved. Between the trimmed V and J ends, which lost 4 bases and 3 bases, there was a span of 12 bases. Looked up from germline, CDR1 is MRHNA and CDR2 is SNTAGT. This CDR3 contains 14 residues. The CDR3 coding sequence is TGTGCCAGCAGTGTAGGAGCTCGGGACTATGGCTACACCTTC. Its protein product is CASSVGARDYGYTF.

The chain is built from TRBV18 and TRBJ2-1; possible D gene TRBD2, 5 bases. Germline assignment: CDR1 KGHSH and CDR2 LQKENI. This CDR3 region has 15 residues. V was trimmed by 2 bases and J by 9 bases, leaving 17 bases between them. The CDR3 region is CASSPSTTRGSEQFF. Written as DNA, the CDR3 is TGTGCCAGCTCACCATCGACTACCCGTGGCAGTGAGCAGTTCTTC.

The V call is TRBV6-6, the J call TRBJ1-1; TRBD1 aligns across 7 bases. CDR1 and CDR2 (germline): MNHNY, SVGAGI (reference sequence). With 6 bases clipped from V and 5 bases from J, the junction kept 12 bases outside the gene matches. CDR3 length: 15 residues. CDR3 region: CASSQQNTGATEAFF. The CDR3 bases are TGTGCCAGCAGCCAACAAAACACAGGGGCTACTGAAGCTTTCTTT.

This rearrangement joins TRBV5-6 to TRBJ2-3; no firm D call. Germline V gene data show CDR1 as SGHDT and CDR2 as YYEEEE. The length of the CDR3 is 12 residues. Deletions cut 5 bases from V and 4 bases from J, with 8 bases between. This CDR3 is CASSRVADTQYF. CDR3 coding DNA: TGTGCCAGCAGTCGGGTCGCAGATACGCAGTATTTT.

This rearrangement joins TRBV7-2 to TRBJ2-7; TRBD1 aligns across 9 bases. Trimming removed 5 bases from V and 9 bases from J; junction bases left unmatched: 11. Germline V CDR1 and CDR2: SGHTA, FQGNSA. The CDR3 runs 14 residues. CDR3 residues: CASSPPQGARGQYF. In DNA, the CDR3 is TGTGCCAGCAGCCCCCCACAGGGGGCGCGCGGGCAGTACTTC.

The CDR3 spells CASSSPVQRGAISQETQYF. For the CDR3, the DNA is TGTGCCAGCAGCAGCCCCGTGCAGCGGGGGGCTATAAGTCAAGAGACCCAGTACTTC. The chain links TRBV21-1 to TRBJ2-5; the tabulated D call, TRBD2, remains unverified against the DNA. TRBV21-1 is a recognized pseudogene. The CDR3 runs 19 residues.

This CDR3 reads CAWSAPVFGNTIYF. CDR3 nucleotide sequence: TGTGCCTGGAGTGCTCCAGTCTTTGGAAACACCATATATTTT. The chain has TRBV30 and TRBJ1-3; D remains ambiguous. Trimming removed 1 base at V and 3 bases at J, with 10 bases between. The CDR3 runs to 14 residues. The germline gives CDR1 GTSNPN, CDR2 SVGIG (reference sequence).

The chain couples TRBV6-5 to TRBJ1-4, with unresolved D. This CDR3 comprises 15 residues. Trimming removed 6 bases from V and 7 bases from J, with 18 bases in between. In germline, CDR1 is MNHEY, CDR2 SVGAGI. CDR3 amino acids: CASSPPRSNGEKLFF. As DNA, the CDR3 is TGTGCCAGCAGCCCCCCCCGGTCAAACGGTGAAAAACTGTTTTTT.

This clone came up once. The chain couples TRBV9 to TRBJ1-4; D gene ambiguous. Trimming took 0 bases from V and 7 from J, leaving 16 bases between them. CDR3 length equals 16 residues. The germline V gene encodes CDR1 SGDLS and CDR2 YYNGEE. The CDR3 here is CASSVGGRDSGEKLFF. CDR3 in DNA: TGTGCCAGCAGCGTAGGAGGTCGTGACTCGGGTGAAAAACTGTTTTTT.

The chain uses TRBV19 and TRBJ1-2, with no clear D. The length of the CDR3 is 16 residues. From germline, CDR1 is LNHDA and CDR2 SQIVND (reference sequence). With 0 bases removed from V and 4 bases from J, the gap between germline ends came to 15 bases. CDR3 residues: CASSIDRKRESYGYTF. The DNA for the CDR3 is TGTGCCAGTAGTATAGATAGAAAGAGGGAAAGCTATGGCTACACCTTC. The complete variable domain, with remaining parts taken from reference TRBV19 and TRBJ1-2, reads DGGITQSPKYLFRKEGQNVTLSCEQNLNHDAMYWYRQDPGQGLRLIYYSQIVNDFQKGDIAEGYSVSREKKESFPLTVTSAQKNPTAFYLCASSIDRKRESYGYTFGSGTRLTVV.

The chain is built from TRBV19 and TRBJ1-5, with D possibly matching TRBD1 (6 bases). The CDR3 extends over 15 amino acids. Germline CDR1 LNHDA, CDR2 SQIVND (reference sequence). Trimming took 9 bases from V and 2 from J, leaving 17 bases between them. Here the CDR3 reads CASNQGGKGNQPQHF. As DNA, the CDR3 is TGTGCCAGCAACCAAGGGGGTAAGGGCAATCAGCCCCAGCATTTT.

The gene calls are TRBV2 and TRBJ2-3, with D maybe TRBD2 (5 bases). The ends were cut back, 4 bases at V and 7 bases at J, with 18 bases in the middle. CDR1 and CDR2 from the germline V gene are SNHLY and FYNNEI. The CDR3 is 15 amino acids. The CDR3 protein is CASSAEGLSQHTQYF. The CDR3 DNA follows: TGTGCCAGCAGTGCAGAGGGTCTAAGCCAACATACGCAGTATTTT.

The rearrangement joins TRBV6-5 to TRBJ2-1, with 7 bases identical to TRBD1. The V gene end was trimmed by 4 bases and the J gene end by 8 bases; junction bases not matched to a gene: 8. The CDR3 consists of 14 residues. Germline CDR1 and CDR2: MNHEY and SVGAGI. CDR3 loop: CASSSWDRSYEQFF. CDR3 DNA: TGTGCCAGCAGTTCCTGGGACAGATCGTATGAGCAGTTCTTC.

The genes are TRBV2 and TRBJ2-2; D might be TRBD1 (5 bases). CDR1 and CDR2 from the germline V gene are SNHLY and FYNNEI. The CDR3 runs 14 residues. Deletions cut 8 bases from V and 4 bases from J, with 14 bases between. CDR3 nucleotide sequence: TGTGCCAGCGGGGCGGCCCAACGCACCGGGGAGCTGTTTTTT. Translating gives CASGAAQRTGELFF.

The chain is built from TRBV7-3 and TRBJ1-1; a possible D gene is TRBD1 (6 bases). Per the germline V gene, CDR1 is SGHTA and CDR2 is FQGTGA. V was cut by 1 base and J by 7 bases, with 10 bases left in between. This CDR3 is 13 amino acids long. CDR3 DNA sequence: TGTGCCAGCAGCTTAAGTTCCAGGGGTGAAGCTTTCTTT. Encoded protein: CASSLSSRGEAFF.

The V gene is TRBV5-4, the J gene TRBJ2-5; 9 positions match TRBD1. The CDR3 has 15 residues. Unmatched junction bases numbered 9, after V lost 4 bases and J lost 5 bases. Germline CDR1 is SGHNT and CDR2 is YYREEE (reference sequence). DNA of the CDR3: TGTGCCAGCAGCCTGGACAGGGGTGGTGGGGAGACCCAGTACTTC. As protein: CASSLDRGGGETQYF. Using reference TRBV5-4 and TRBJ2-5 for the parts outside the CDR3, the full variable domain is ETGVTQSPTHLIKTRGQQVTLRCSSQSGHNTVSWYQQALGQGPQFIFQYYREEENGRGNFPPRFSGLQFPNYSSELNVNALELDDSALYLCASSLDRGGGETQYFGPGTRLLVL.

V usage is TRBV9 and J usage is TRBJ2-3, with 7 bases aligning to TRBD1. Losses at the gene ends were 0 bases for V and 1 base for J; bases not matched to a gene: 2. In germline, CDR1 is SGDLS, CDR2 YYNGEE. The CDR3 consists of 15 residues. The CDR3 nucleotides read TGTGCCAGCAGCGTAGTAGGACAGGGCACAGATACGCAGTATTTT. Translation gives CASSVVGQGTDTQYF.

The chain recombines TRBV18 with TRBJ2-2, with D maybe TRBD1 (5 bases). In germline, CDR1 is KGHSH, CDR2 LQKENI. V gave up 2 bases and J gave up 1 base, with 5 bases separating them. The CDR3 sequence is 14 residues long. This CDR3 reads CASSPRGNTGELFF. The CDR3 DNA follows: TGTGCCAGCTCACCAAGGGGGAACACCGGGGAGCTGTTTTTT.

The rearrangement joins TRBV19 to TRBJ2-3; weak D call: TRBD1 (6 bases). This CDR3 comprises 15 residues. Looked up from germline, CDR1 is LNHDA and CDR2 is SQIVND (reference sequence). V lost 6 bases to trimming and J lost 6 bases, with 19 bases between them. The CDR3 bases are TGTGCCAGTAGACGGACAGCCACTATTCGGGATACGCAGTATTTT. Amino acid sequence: CASRRTATIRDTQYF.

This rearrangement joins TRBV3-1 (or the pseudogene TRBV3-2) to TRBJ1-5; 10 bases are shared with TRBD1. The CDR3 is 16 amino acids. V shed 4 bases and J 4 bases; nucleotides not matched to a gene: 7. Germline CDR1 LGHDT, CDR2 YNNKEL (reference sequence). The DNA of the CDR3 is TGTGCCAGCAGCCCTGGGACAGGGGTCAGAAATCAGCCCCAGCATTTT. This translates into CASSPGTGVRNQPQHF.